The clone carrying this T cell receptor beta chain has ten or more counts. What it recognizes is unknown. This sample is drawn from a study of spatial heterogeneity in lung cancer. This CDR3 region has 16 residues. The J segment lost 6 bases and the V segment lost 5 bases, leaving 11 bases of the junction unmatched. Germline loops: CDR1 SGHAT, CDR2 FQNNGV. Every TCR cDNA molecule bore a unique molecular identifier. TCRdb itself ran the 5' RACE reads through MiXCR, one entry per CDR3 protein. The data hold 9,000 to 13,000 distinct CDR3 sequences, with about an eighth observed a single time. Whole-study results and caveats: Tracking of tumor mutation counts was seen in expanded intratumoral alpha and beta TCR counts.

This sample's time point: sample taken at primary tumor resection. The donors were approximately 70 patients with non-small cell lung cancer that was early-stage and untreated. Sequencing covered unsorted whole RNA taken from tumor, nontumor lung or frozen PBMC. The chain carries TRBV11-2 and TRBJ2-1, with 9 bases matching TRBD1. Source: lung tumor tissue, taken at surgery. This clonotype was sampled from a female donor with early-stage non-small cell lung cancer. CDR3 protein: CASSIPRDRVINEQFF. CDR3 DNA sequence: TGTGCCAGCAGCATACCCCGGGACAGGGTTATCAATGAGCAGTTCTTC. The variable domain in full, completed from reference TRBV11-2 and TRBJ2-1, reads EAGVAQSPRYKIIEKRQSVAFWCNPISGHATLYWYQQILGQGPKLLIQFQNNGVVDDSQLPKDRFSAERLKGVDSTLKIQPAKLEDSAVYLCASSIPRDRVINEQFFGPGTRLTVL.